This T cell receptor (beta chain) was obtained from a study of T-cell memory formation after mild COVID-19. TCRdb re-called the 5' RACE reads with MiXCR, one entry per CDR3 protein. The sample consists of about 140,000 distinct CDR3 sequences, more than 13% of them appearing once. This clonotype was sampled from an adult woman who had mild COVID-19 (a few samples of this study predate the infection). Cell type and time point are not known. The sample was PBMCs or a T cell subset sorted from them (not recorded which).

Here the CDR3 DNA reads TGTGCCACTCGGGGACCTTTGAGAGATACGCAGTATTTT. Translating gives CATRGPLRDTQYF. The chain joins TRBV12-3 or TRBV12-4 to TRBJ2-3; either TRBD1 or TRBD2 may fit D (5 bases each). V lost 10 bases to trimming and J lost 5 bases, with 16 bases between them. The CDR3 loop spans 13 amino acids.